This is a list of T cell receptor beta chains from one sample in a study of cytomegalovirus exposure and HLA in healthy donors. Clones were sequenced by immunoSEQ multiplex PCR, and TCRdb holds only the in-frame ones, with some missing. The repertoire holds 90,000 or so clones, with more than 65% as singletons. The specimen sequenced was PBMCs. The receptors were sampled from a woman younger than 35 in good health and CMV-seropositive. The conserved cysteine and the conserved F or W are not part of the CDR3 here. Fields, in order: J gene, V gene, clone size, CDR3 protein. Rows may omit the clone size; those that give it use once, few, many or a size class.

TRBJ1-2,TRBV5-4,-,ASTEFTGGYT
TRBJ1-2,TRBV6-5,-,ASRSGVYGYT
TRBJ2-1,TRBV2,-,ASSRQGSYNEQF
TRBJ2-7,TRBV25-1,-,ASSPPGAFNEQY
TRBJ2-3,TRBV7-9,-,ASSLGSGRGADTQY
TRBJ1-3,TRBV7-2,-,ASRDRGFSGNTIY
TRBJ2-7,TRBV18,-,ASSPYRGPYEQY
TRBJ2-5,TRBV2,-,ASSMGLAGAETQY
TRBJ1-6,TRBV19,-,ASSYRDSNSPLH
TRBJ2-7,TRBV28,-,ASRGLGSSYEQY
TRBJ2-3,TRBV6-1,-,ASIRGRGDTQY
TRBJ2-7,TRBV6-5,-,ASSYSSGTGGYEQY
TRBJ1-1,TRBV27,-,ASSLRNLNTEAF
TRBJ2-3,TRBV4-2,many,ASSQDSRNTQY
TRBJ2-5,TRBV9,-,ASSATSAETQY
TRBJ1-1,TRBV5-6,-,ASSLGGEEAF
TRBJ1-1,TRBV7-9,-,ASSLAPRAQEAF
TRBJ2-7,TRBV5-1,few,ASSPGNEQY
TRBJ1-2,TRBV19,-,ASTLEGGSGYT
TRBJ2-7,TRBV7-9,-,ASGDPRVGTYEQY
TRBJ1-1,TRBV29-1,-,SVVPYRATAEAF
TRBJ1-3,TRBV5-8,few,ASSARQVRLSGNTIY
TRBJ1-2,TRBV7-6,medium-sized,ASSLRSAGVEGYT
TRBJ2-7,TRBV5-1,-,ASSTSGSSYEQY
TRBJ1-1,TRBV9,once,ASSADSLGEAF
TRBJ1-4,TRBV2,-,ASSETVSAGSEKLF
TRBJ1-4,TRBV7-9,once,ASSPGQANEKLF
TRBJ2-1,TRBV5-1,-,ASSVSTGLDEQF
TRBJ1-6,TRBV4-3,few,ASSLGAGNSPLH
TRBJ2-5,TRBV2,-,ASSVGMVASRETQY
TRBJ2-7,TRBV19,-,ASSLSGGTGFYEQY
TRBJ1-5,TRBV6-1,few,ASSEGGVNQPQH
TRBJ2-3,TRBV7-9,-,ASSPLGSTDTQY
TRBJ2-7,TRBV18,-,ASSPSTNQVEQY
TRBJ2-6,TRBV18,-,ASSPRIAGEGGANVLT
TRBJ2-7,TRBV5-6,-,ASSLGDYEQY
TRBJ2-7,TRBV5-1,-,ASSFLTSGAYEQY
TRBJ1-3,TRBV5-1,-,ASSLGHEDNTIY
TRBJ2-7,TRBV21-1,-,ASIPIWGQGPYEQY
TRBJ1-5,TRBV6-1,few,ASSEESGQGYQPQH
-,TRBV19,-,ASSSAYEQY
TRBJ2-1,TRBV28,-,ASPPRLAVSSYNEQF
TRBJ2-3,TRBV6-6,-,ASSYSSGADTQY
TRBJ2-3,TRBV9,-,ASSVGGTDTQY
TRBJ1-1,TRBV11-2,-,ASSLVLGQGVSNTEAF
TRBJ1-2,TRBV27,-,ASSLTGKGYT
TRBJ2-1,TRBV29-1,-,SVEGTLAGETYNEQF
TRBJ1-2,TRBV9,-,ASSSQGVWDYGYT
TRBJ2-7,TRBV7-9,-,ASSSPLHYSYEQY